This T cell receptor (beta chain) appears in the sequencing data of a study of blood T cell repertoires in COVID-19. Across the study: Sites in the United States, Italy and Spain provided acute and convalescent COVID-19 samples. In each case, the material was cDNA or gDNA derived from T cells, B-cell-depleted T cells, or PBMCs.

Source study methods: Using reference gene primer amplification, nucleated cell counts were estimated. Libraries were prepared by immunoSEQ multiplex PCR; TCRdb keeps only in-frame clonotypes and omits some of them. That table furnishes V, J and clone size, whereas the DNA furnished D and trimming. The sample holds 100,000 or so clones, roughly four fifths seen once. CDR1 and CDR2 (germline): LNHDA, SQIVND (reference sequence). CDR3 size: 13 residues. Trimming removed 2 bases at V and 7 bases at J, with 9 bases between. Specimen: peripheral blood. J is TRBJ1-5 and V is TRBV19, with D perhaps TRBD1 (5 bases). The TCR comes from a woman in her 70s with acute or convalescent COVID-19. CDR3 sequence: CASSIRGGQPQHF. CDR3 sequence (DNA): TGTGCCAGTAGTATAAGGGGCGGCCAGCCCCAGCATTTT.